Following are 22 T cell receptor beta chains from one sample sequenced in a study of breast tumors, draining lymph nodes, adjacent tissues. TCRdb passed the multiplex PCR reads through MiXCR, listing each CDR3 protein once. The sample has around 17,000 distinct CDR3 sequences, about 45% seen once. The source material was tumor-adjacent breast tissue. Every receptor here comes from a female donor with breast cancer. Some clones in this sample may be carry-over from other donors' samples.

The V gene is TRBV19, the J gene TRBJ2-3; D gene ambiguous. Per germline, CDR1 LNHDA and CDR2 SQIVND (reference sequence). The germline V and J ends were trimmed by 2 bases and 4 bases, with 7 bases remaining between them. CDR3 length: 13 amino acids. CDR3 DNA sequence: TGTGCCAGTAGTATAATCCCGGCAGATACGCAGTATTTT. Its translation: CASSIIPADTQYF.

This clonotype was seen repeatedly, ten times or more. With a much larger clone just one base away, this may be a read error. The chain uses TRBV6-1 and TRBJ1-5; D unclear. CDR1 is MNHNS and CDR2 is SASEGT in the germline V gene. Trimming took 5 bases from V and 0 from J, leaving 11 bases between them. This CDR3 is built from 15 residues. The CDR3 sequence: CASSQSGYSNQPQHF. CDR3 nucleotides: TGTGCCAGCAGTCAAAGCGGATATAGCAATCAGCCCCAGCATTTT.

V is TRBV11-3 and J is TRBJ2-1, with D possibly TRBD2 on 7 matching bases. This CDR3 is built from 15 residues. Germline lookup yields CDR1 SGHNT and CDR2 YENEEA. With 1 base removed from V and 7 bases from J, the gap between germline ends came to 14 bases. CDR3 nucleotides: TGTGCCAGCAGCTTAGGACGGGGGGCGGGGAATGAGCAGTTCTTC. Its protein product is CASSLGRGAGNEQFF.

The V and J genes are TRBV7-9 and TRBJ2-3, with 10 nucleotides matching TRBD2. Germline lookup yields CDR1 SEHNR and CDR2 FQNEAQ (reference sequence). V shed 0 bases, J shed 3 bases, and the junction held 3 bases outside the gene matches. The CDR3 has 16 amino acids. CDR3 residues: CASSLAASGRTDTQYF. The CDR3 DNA follows: TGTGCCAGCAGCTTAGCGGCTAGCGGGAGAACAGATACGCAGTATTTT.

The chain links TRBV5-1 to TRBJ2-7; perhaps TRBD1 as D (6 bases). Trimming shortened V by 0 bases and J by 0 bases, and 13 bases separated the two germline ends. The length of the CDR3 is 16 residues. CDR1 is SGHRS, CDR2 YFSETQ, per germline. The CDR3 sequence: CASSLGITGSSYEQYF. The CDR3 bases are TGCGCCAGCAGCTTGGGTATTACAGGGAGCTCCTACGAGCAGTACTTC.

As concerns this clonotype: One end of the junction is discordant with germline, which a read error may explain. V usage is TRBV7-3 and J usage is TRBJ2-7; D perhaps matches TRBD2 (5 bases). The CDR3 spans 16 residues. Germline V lookup: CDR1 SGHTA, CDR2 FQGTGA. Here the CDR3 DNA reads TGCGCCAGCAGCCAAGGTAGCGCCGGGCCCTCCTACGAGCAGTACTTC. Residues: CASSQGSAGPSYEQYF. Combining the CDR3 with reference TRBV7-3 and TRBJ2-7 gives the whole variable domain GAGVSQTPSNKVTEKGKYVELRCDPISGHTALYWYRQSLGQGPEFLIYFQGTGAADDSGLPNDRFFAVRPEGSVSTLKIQRTERGDSAVYLCASSQGSAGPSYEQYFGPGTRLTVT.

The chain has TRBV7-8 and TRBJ2-3, with 8 bases lining up with TRBD1. Germline trimming cut 6 bases from V and 1 base from J; bases unmatched to any gene: 6. This CDR3 is 15 amino acids long. The germline V gene has CDR1 SGHVS and CDR2 FQNEAQ. CDR3 nucleotide sequence: TGTGCCAGCAGAAAGGGACAGGCCCGCACAGATACGCAGTATTTT. Amino acids: CASRKGQARTDTQYF.

In its sample, this clonotype was seen many times. This chain links TRBV6-6 with TRBJ1-1; D not resolved. V lost 2 bases, J lost 7 bases, and 8 bases lay in between. Per germline, CDR1 MNHNY and CDR2 SVGAGI (reference sequence). CDR3 length equals 12 residues. CDR3: CASSYGEDEAFF. The CDR3 DNA sequence: TGTGCCAGCAGTTACGGTGAAGATGAAGCTTTCTTT.

By share of the sample, this clonotype is medium-sized. The chain has TRBV5-6 and TRBJ1-2, with D perhaps matching TRBD1 (5 bases). Trimming stripped 5 bases from V and 5 bases from J, with 16 bases between. The CDR3 covers 14 residues. Germline values: CDR1 SGHDT, CDR2 YYEEEE. CDR3 DNA: TGTGCCAGCAGTCGAAGTGACAGTCGGTATGGCTACACCTTC. Its translation is CASSRSDSRYGYTF.

This clonotype is termed medium-sized. The V and J genes are TRBV12-3 or TRBV12-4 and TRBJ1-4; tentatively, D is TRBD1 (6 bases). This CDR3 contains 14 residues. Trimming left V 6 bases short and J 8 bases short, with 16 bases between. The CDR3 here is CASRQGGTDEKLFF. The CDR3 DNA follows: TGTGCCAGCAGACAGGGTGGTACGGACGAAAAACTGTTTTTT.

This clonotype was detected a few times. This sequence may be a read error, since a much larger clone differs from it by one base. This chain uses TRBV5-5 with TRBJ2-5; D is unresolved. The CDR3 is made up of 13 amino acids. V lost 4 bases and J 4 bases, leaving 11 bases between the germline ends. Germline V gene lookup returns CDR1 SGHKS and CDR2 YYEKEE (reference sequence). CDR3 in amino acids: CASSRNHPETQYF. The CDR3, as DNA: TGTGCCAGCAGCAGGAACCACCCAGAGACCCAGTACTTC.

V is TRBV11-3 and J is TRBJ1-2; 7 nucleotides agree with TRBD1. Germline loops: CDR1 SGHNT, CDR2 YENEEA. There are 17 residues in the CDR3. Trimming cost V 5 bases and J 4 bases; bases outside gene matches: 16. CDR3 loop: CASSVGGTAYSLYGYTF. CDR3 in DNA: TGTGCCAGCAGCGTAGGTGGGACAGCATATTCTCTCTATGGCTACACCTTC. Full variable domain (rest looked up from reference TRBV11-3 and TRBJ1-2): EAGVVQSPRYKIIEKKQPVAFWCNPISGHNTLYWYLQNLGQGPELLIRYENEEAVDDSQLPKDRFSAERLKGVDSTLKIQPAELGDSAVYLCASSVGGTAYSLYGYTFGSGTRLTVV.

The sample holds many counts of this clonotype. The genes are TRBV6-1 and TRBJ2-5; D is possibly TRBD2 (6 bases). Germline CDR1 is MNHNS and CDR2 is SASEGT. Trimming removed 6 bases at V and 4 bases at J, with 12 bases between. This CDR3 spans 13 amino acids. CDR3 loop: CASRWRVGETQYF. CDR3 in DNA: TGTGCCAGCAGGTGGAGGGTGGGAGAGACCCAGTACTTC.

This clonotype was picked up many times. The V gene is TRBV27, the J gene TRBJ1-5; D is undetermined. V was cut by 2 bases and J by 6 bases, with 11 bases left in between. Per germline, CDR1 MNHEY and CDR2 SMNVEV (reference sequence). CDR3 length equals 14 residues. DNA for the CDR3: TGTGCCAGCAGTTTACAAGGGTGGGGTCAGCCCCAGCATTTT. It encodes CASSLQGWGQPQHF.

In its sample, this clonotype was seen many times. A much larger clone lies one base from this, so it may be a read error. V usage is TRBV6-1 and J usage is TRBJ1-4; 10 bases align to TRBD1. Per the germline V gene, CDR1 is MNHNS and CDR2 is SASEGT. V lost 6 bases to trimming and J lost 5 bases; unmatched junction nucleotides: 3. This CDR3 spans 14 amino acids. CDR3 bases: TGTGCCAGCAGCCGGGGACAGGGGAATGAAAAACTGTTTTTT. Residues: CASSRGQGNEKLFF.

The table lists this clonotype with many counts. A read error is possible here, since a much larger clone lies one base away. The chain recombines TRBV20-1 with TRBJ2-5; D is perhaps TRBD1 (5 bases). Germline CDR1 and CDR2: DFQATT and SNEGSKA (reference sequence). This CDR3 region has 12 residues. CDR3: CSAGLGPWTPYF. CDR3 nucleotide sequence: TGCAGTGCCGGGCTGGGGCCGTGGACCCCGTACTTC.

This clonotype was recorded many times. A much larger clone differs from this one at a single base, so this may be a read error. The chain links TRBV6-5 to TRBJ1-5; the D is unclear. Germline-derived CDR1 and CDR2 are MNHEY and SVGAGI. The CDR3 is 14 amino acids. With 7 bases removed from V and 0 bases from J, the gap between germline ends came to 10 bases. CDR3 in DNA: TGTGCCAGCAAGCCACAGTATAGCAATCAGCCCCAGCATTTT. Its protein product is CASKPQYSNQPQHF.

This clonotype was counted at least ten times. This may arise from a read error, as a much more abundant clone is one base away. The chain combines TRBV11-2 with TRBJ1-5; TRBD1 matches at 7 bases. The germline CDR1 and CDR2 sequences are SGHAT and FQNNGV. There are 17 residues in the CDR3. Trimming at V came to 2 bases and at J to 1 base, leaving 8 bases not matched to a gene. CDR3 sequence: CASSLTTGAESNQPQHF. The CDR3 nucleotides read TGTGCCAGCAGCTTAACAACAGGGGCCGAAAGCAATCAGCCCCAGCATTTT. Variable domain in full (rest from reference TRBV11-2 and TRBJ1-5): EAGVAQSPRYKIIEKRQSVAFWCNPISGHATLYWYQQILGQGPKLLIQFQNNGVVDDSQLPKDRFSAERLKGVDSTLKIQPAKLEDSAVYLCASSLTTGAESNQPQHFGDGTRLSIL.

The chain links TRBV6-5 to TRBJ2-7; D uncertain. The CDR3 is made up of 9 amino acids. Germline V gene lookup returns CDR1 MNHEY and CDR2 SVGAGI. The CDR3 coding sequence is TGTGACCCCCCCTACGAGCAGTACTTC. It yields the protein CDPPYEQYF.

The chain has TRBV24-1 and TRBJ2-1; TRBD2 matches at 11 bases. The junction had 8 bases not matched to a gene; V was cut back by 4 bases and J by 7 bases. The germline CDR1 and CDR2 sequences are KGHDR and SFDVKD. The CDR3 runs 16 residues. DNA for the CDR3: TGTGCCACCAGTGACACACTAGCGGGAGAGAAGAATGAGCAGTTCTTC. Encoded protein: CATSDTLAGEKNEQFF.

In this sample, this clonotype turned up many times. V gene TRBV12-3 or TRBV12-4 combines with J gene TRBJ2-2, with D uncertain. The CDR3 extends over 12 amino acids. Trimming pared 3 bases from V and 5 bases from J, leaving 4 bases between. The DNA for the CDR3 is TGTGCCAGCAGTTTCGATACCGGGGAGCTGTTTTTT. Its translation is CASSFDTGELFF.

V and J are TRBV6-5 and TRBJ1-2; D may be TRBD1 (5 bases). Germline values: CDR1 MNHEY, CDR2 SVGAGI. This CDR3 spans 14 amino acids. V gave up 5 bases and J gave up 3 bases, with 13 bases separating them. CDR3 nucleotide sequence: TGTGCCAGCAGTCCGGGGGTATGGGACTATGGCTACACCTTC. Translation gives CASSPGVWDYGYTF.